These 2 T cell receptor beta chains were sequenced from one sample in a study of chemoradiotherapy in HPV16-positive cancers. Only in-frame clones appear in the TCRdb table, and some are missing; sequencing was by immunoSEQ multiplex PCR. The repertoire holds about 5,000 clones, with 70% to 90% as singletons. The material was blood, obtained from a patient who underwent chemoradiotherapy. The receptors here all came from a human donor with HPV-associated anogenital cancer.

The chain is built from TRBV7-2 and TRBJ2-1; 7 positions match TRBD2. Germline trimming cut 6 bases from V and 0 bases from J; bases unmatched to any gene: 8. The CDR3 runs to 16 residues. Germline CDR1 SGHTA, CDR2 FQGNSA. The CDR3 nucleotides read TGTGCCAGCAGGGGGGGGTTCTCCAGCTCCTACAATGAGCAGTTCTTC. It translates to CASRGGFSSSYNEQFF.

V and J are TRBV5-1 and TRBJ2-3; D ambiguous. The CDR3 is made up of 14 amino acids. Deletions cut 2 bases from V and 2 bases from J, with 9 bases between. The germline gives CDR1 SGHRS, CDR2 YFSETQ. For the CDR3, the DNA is TGCGCCAGCAGCTTCAAAGGCTACACAGATACGCAGTATTTT. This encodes CASSFKGYTDTQYF.